This entry lists 18 T cell receptor beta chains sequenced from one sample in a study of graft-versus-host responses after intestinal transplantation. Their recognized antigens are unknown. This table comes from immunoSEQ multiplex PCR, and its TCRdb copy is limited to in-frame clones, with some not included. The top ten clones hold roughly 0.16% of a sample with about 130,000 clones, around nine tenths of them seen once. The source material was unstimulated CD4+ T cells sorted from spleen or lymph node cells, sampled before intestinal transplant. These receptors were collected from a human donor who received an intestinal transplant.

This clone was seen just once. V and J are TRBV9 and TRBJ2-3; D is unclear. CDR3 length: 14 residues. Trimming shortened V by 0 bases and J by 1 base, and 6 bases separated the two germline ends. In germline, CDR1 is SGDLS, CDR2 YYNGEE. CDR3 sequence reads: CASSVDWGTDTQYF. The CDR3 nucleotides are TGTGCCAGCAGCGTAGATTGGGGCACAGATACGCAGTATTTT.

This rearrangement joins TRBV5-8 to TRBJ2-7; D possibly corresponds to TRBD1 (6 bases). Trimming pared 5 bases from V and 3 bases from J, leaving 15 bases between. The CDR3 spans 14 residues. Germline CDR1 SGHTS, CDR2 YDEGEE. In nucleotides, the CDR3 is TGTGCCAGCAGGATCCCGGGACATTTCTACGAGCAGTACTTC. It is translated as CASRIPGHFYEQYF.

This clone showed up just once. The genes are TRBV19 and TRBJ1-6; D remains ambiguous. The germline V gene has CDR1 LNHDA and CDR2 SQIVND (reference sequence). CDR3 length: 14 amino acids. Trimming cost V 3 bases and J 9 bases, with 12 bases left between them. The CDR3 sequence is CASSMREKSSPLHF. Here the CDR3 DNA reads TGTGCCAGTAGTATGCGGGAGAAAAGTTCACCCCTCCACTTT.

V usage is TRBV9 and J usage is TRBJ1-6, with D perhaps matching TRBD1 (6 bases). CDR1 is SGDLS, CDR2 YYNGEE, per germline. V lost 3 bases, J lost 4 bases, and 8 bases lay in between. This CDR3 comprises 14 residues. CDR3 DNA: TGTGCCAGCAGCGCGGACAGTTATAATTCACCCCTCCACTTT. Encoded protein: CASSADSYNSPLHF.

This clone was seen a single time. The rearrangement joins TRBV27 to TRBJ2-7; TRBD2 agrees at 8 bases. The germline CDR1 and CDR2 sequences are MNHEY and SMNVEV (reference sequence). This CDR3 is built from 14 residues. V lost 5 bases to trimming and J lost 5 bases; unmatched junction nucleotides: 8. CDR3 sequence: CASSPGGGRDEQYF. The DNA of the CDR3 is TGTGCCAGCAGTCCCGGGGGGGGGCGCGACGAGCAGTACTTC.

CDR3 DNA sequence: TGTGCCAGCAGCTTTGGGGGCACCAGAGGCGGCTACACCTTC. Encoded protein: CASSFGGTRGGYTF. The gene calls are TRBV5-4 and TRBJ1-2; weak D call: TRBD1 (6 bases). The CDR3 length is 14 residues. The ends were cut back, 2 bases at V and 8 bases at J, with 16 bases in the middle. CDR1 is SGHNT and CDR2 is YYREEE in the germline V gene (reference sequence).

The chain combines TRBV18 with TRBJ1-1; weak D call: TRBD1 (6 bases). Trimming cost V 0 bases and J 0 bases, with 17 bases left between them. Germline values: CDR1 KGHSH, CDR2 LQKENI. This CDR3 is built from 18 residues. CDR3 in DNA: TGTGCCAGCTCACCACCGAAGGGGCACAGGGCCATGAACACTGAAGCTTTCTTT. Protein product: CASSPPKGHRAMNTEAFF.

The chain uses TRBV6-5 and TRBJ1-2; 7 bases match TRBD1. V lost 6 bases and J lost 4; bases outside the gene matches: 8. This CDR3 region has 14 residues. Germline loops: CDR1 MNHEY, CDR2 SVGAGI. This CDR3 reads CASSRDSGFYGYTF. CDR3 DNA sequence: TGTGCCAGCAGCCGGGACAGCGGGTTCTATGGCTACACCTTC.

The rearrangement links TRBV6-5 to TRBJ1-1; D remains ambiguous. This CDR3 is built from 14 residues. V lost 7 bases and J 0 bases, leaving 12 bases between the germline ends. Germline loops: CDR1 MNHEY, CDR2 SVGAGI. CDR3 bases: TGTGCCAGCAACCGAGGAGGGCTGAACACTGAAGCTTTCTTT. This encodes CASNRGGLNTEAFF.

The V gene is TRBV10-1, the J gene TRBJ2-7; 8 bases are shared with TRBD1. The CDR3 totals 16 residues. Germline V lookup: CDR1 WNHNN, CDR2 SYGVQD (reference sequence). J gave up 3 bases and V 2 bases, and 9 bases lay outside the gene matches. CDR3 sequence reads: CASSENSGTGIYEQYF. CDR3 nucleotide sequence: TGCGCCAGCAGTGAGAACTCCGGGACAGGTATCTACGAGCAGTACTTC.

The chain combines TRBV10-3 with TRBJ2-5; TRBD1 agrees at 9 bases. The last part of the DNA fits TRBJ2-7 better; the J call may be wrong. The CDR3 is made up of 14 amino acids. Germline V gene sequence: CDR1 ENHRY, CDR2 SYGVKD. The CDR3 reads CATFTGGTSYEQYF. The DNA of the CDR3 is TGTGCCACTTTTACAGGGGGCACATCCTACGAGCAGTACTTC.

J is TRBJ1-1 and V is TRBV10-3; no clear D. Per germline, CDR1 ENHRY and CDR2 SYGVKD. V was clipped by 10 bases and J by 0 bases, with 9 bases between them. This CDR3 is built from 12 residues. The CDR3 is CATSTLNTEAFF. CDR3 DNA: TGTGCCACCTCTACTTTGAACACTGAAGCTTTCTTT.

This chain joins TRBV5-5 and TRBJ2-5; no reliable D call. V dropped 1 base and J dropped 5 bases, with 9 bases sitting between them. Germline V gene sequence: CDR1 SGHKS, CDR2 YYEKEE (reference sequence). The CDR3 runs to 13 residues. The CDR3, as DNA: TGTGCCAGCAGCTTGCGACTTCAGGAGACCCAGTACTTC. Its translation: CASSLRLQETQYF.

The chain links TRBV7-2 to TRBJ1-1; D not certain. Germline V gene lookup returns CDR1 SGHTA and CDR2 FQGNSA. V gave up 4 bases and J gave up 1 base, with 7 bases separating them. This CDR3 contains 13 residues. The DNA for the CDR3 is TGTGCCAGCAGCTCTTACCAGAACACTGAAGCTTTCTTT. It yields the protein CASSSYQNTEAFF.

The V call is TRBV5-4, the J call TRBJ2-1; no definite D call. Looked up from germline, CDR1 is SGHNT and CDR2 is YYREEE (reference sequence). The CDR3 runs to 15 residues. V lost 4 bases, J lost 0 bases, and 11 bases lay in between. CDR3 in amino acids: CASSVDQSSYNEQFF. The CDR3, as DNA: TGTGCCAGCAGCGTCGACCAGAGCTCCTACAATGAGCAGTTCTTC.

This clone was recorded only once. This chain links TRBV6-5 with TRBJ1-2; tentative D call: TRBD1 (5 bases). CDR1 is MNHEY and CDR2 is SVGAGI in the germline V gene. The V and J ends lost 0 bases and 2 bases respectively, with 10 bases between them. This CDR3 region has 15 residues. The CDR3 sequence: CASSYSRAGNYGYTF. DNA of the CDR3: TGTGCCAGCAGTTACTCGAGGGCAGGGAACTATGGCTACACCTTC.

The chain couples TRBV19 to TRBJ2-6; a possible D gene is TRBD2 (5 bases). This CDR3 has 15 residues. Germline CDR1 and CDR2: LNHDA and SQIVND (reference sequence). Trimming removed 3 bases from V and 3 bases from J, with 9 bases in between. In DNA form, the CDR3 reads TGTGCCAGTAGTATGCCGAGGGTTGGGGCCAACGTCCTGACTTTC. Protein sequence: CASSMPRVGANVLTF.

The chain has TRBV27 and TRBJ1-4; tentative D call: TRBD1 (5 bases). The germline CDR1 and CDR2 sequences are MNHEY and SMNVEV (reference sequence). This CDR3 has 14 residues. Trimming left V 4 bases short and J 6 bases short, with 12 bases between. In nucleotides, the CDR3 is TGTGCCAGCAGTTGGAGCAGGGTGGATGAAAAACTGTTTTTT. Translating gives CASSWSRVDEKLFF. Together with reference TRBV27 and TRBJ1-4, the CDR3 gives the full variable domain: EAQVTQNPRYLITVTGKKLTVTCSQNMNHEYMSWYRQDPGLGLRQIYYSMNVEVTDKGDVPEGYKVSRKEKRNFPLILESPSPNQTSLYFCASSWSRVDEKLFFGSGTQLSVL.